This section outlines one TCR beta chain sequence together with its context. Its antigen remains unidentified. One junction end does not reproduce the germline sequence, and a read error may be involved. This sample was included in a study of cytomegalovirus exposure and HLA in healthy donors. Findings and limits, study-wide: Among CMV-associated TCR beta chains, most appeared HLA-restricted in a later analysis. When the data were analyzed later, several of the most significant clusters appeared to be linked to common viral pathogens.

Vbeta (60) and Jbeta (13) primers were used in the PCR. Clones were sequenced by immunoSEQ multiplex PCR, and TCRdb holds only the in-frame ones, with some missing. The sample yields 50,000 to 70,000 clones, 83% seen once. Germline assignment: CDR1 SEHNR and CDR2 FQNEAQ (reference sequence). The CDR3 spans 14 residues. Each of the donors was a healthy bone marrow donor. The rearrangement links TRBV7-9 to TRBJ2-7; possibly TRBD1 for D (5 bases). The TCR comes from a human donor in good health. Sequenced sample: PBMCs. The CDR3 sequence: CSSSLGLPSYEQYF. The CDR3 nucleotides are TGTTCCAGCAGCTTGGGGCTACCCTCCTACGAGCAGTACTTC.